This T cell receptor beta chain was identified during a study of T cell repertoires in cytomegalovirus infection. This clonotype was seen many times. TCRdb re-analysed the reads in MiXCR, keeping a single row per CDR3 protein. Altogether hundreds of thousands of distinct CDR3 sequences are present, 24% being singletons, with the ten largest covering 8%. The clonotype comes from a human donor in good health (CMV status not recorded). Some clones in this sample may be carry-over from other donors' samples. The sequenced material came from CD8+ T cells from PBMCs.

CDR3 nucleotide sequence: TGTGCCAGCAGCTTAGCGGACAGGGGGATTTACGAGACCCAGTACTTC. Translating gives CASSLADRGIYETQYF. The V and J genes are TRBV7-2 and TRBJ2-5, with 10 bases identical to TRBD1. Trimming removed 0 bases from V and 5 bases from J; junction bases left unmatched: 6. CDR1 and CDR2 from the germline V gene are SGHTA and FQGNSA. This CDR3 is built from 16 residues.